The source of this TCR beta chain is a study of T cell responses to AZD1222 COVID-19 vaccine. General study findings and limits: Vaccination with two AZD1222 doses was followed by a rise in Spike-specific TCR breadth and depth. Clonal diversity was possibly underestimated, and white British individuals and females predominated among donors.

Per the germline V gene, CDR1 is LNHDA and CDR2 is SQIVND (reference sequence). The CDR3 runs 13 residues. Losses at the gene ends were 9 bases for V and 7 bases for J; bases not matched to a gene: 9. On this clone itself: Its antigen is currently unknown.

Assay used: immunoSEQ multiplex PCR; TCRdb lists only in-frame clones, some missing. Here the sample spans around 110,000 clones, 90% to 95% being singletons. The V gene is TRBV19, the J gene TRBJ1-5; TRBD1 matches at 7 bases. The TCR comes from an adult in good health. Sequencing used peripheral blood, obtained on day 0 of AZD1222 vaccination. The CDR3 coding sequence is TGTGCCAGCACGGACAGGCGGGTACAGCCCCAGCATTTT. Translating it yields CASTDRRVQPQHF.